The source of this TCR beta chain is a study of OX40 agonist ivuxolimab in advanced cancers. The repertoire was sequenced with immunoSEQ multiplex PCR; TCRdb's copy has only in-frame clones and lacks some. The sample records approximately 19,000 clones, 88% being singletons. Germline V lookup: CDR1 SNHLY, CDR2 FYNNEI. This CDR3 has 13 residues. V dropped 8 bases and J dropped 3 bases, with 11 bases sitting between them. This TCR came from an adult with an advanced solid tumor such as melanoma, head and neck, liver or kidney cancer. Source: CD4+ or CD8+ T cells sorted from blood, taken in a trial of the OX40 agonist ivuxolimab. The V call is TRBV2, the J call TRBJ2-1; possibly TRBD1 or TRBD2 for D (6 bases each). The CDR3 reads CASPGAYYNEQFF. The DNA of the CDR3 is TGTGCCAGCCCGGGGGCTTACTACAATGAGCAGTTCTTC.